Presented here are 3 T cell receptor beta chains from one specimen sequenced in a study of TIL therapy for anti-PD-1-resistant metastatic lung cancer. The libraries were made with immunoSEQ v3. This table comes from immunoSEQ multiplex PCR, and its TCRdb copy is limited to in-frame clones, with some not included. This table holds tens of thousands of clones, roughly 80% found once. Time point given: pre-treatment sample, taken before nivolumab and TIL therapy. The sample consisted of blood, taken at baseline. All receptors derive from a person aged 25-85 years with non-small cell lung cancer.

The V call is TRBV5-1, the J call TRBJ2-2; 8 bases are a match to TRBD1. The CDR3 is 15 amino acids. From germline, CDR1 is SGHRS and CDR2 YFSETQ. V shed 5 bases, J shed 5 bases, and the junction held 8 bases outside the gene matches. CDR3 nucleotides: TGCGCCAGCAGGTCGACAGGGGATCAAACCGGGGAGCTGTTTTTT. This sequence encodes CASRSTGDQTGELFF.

V usage is TRBV5-6 and J usage is TRBJ1-5; possibly TRBD1 for D (5 bases). This CDR3 contains 15 residues. V was clipped by 1 base and J by 2 bases, with 10 bases between them. Germline CDR1 and CDR2: SGHDT and YYEEEE. In DNA form, the CDR3 reads TGTGCCAGCAGCTTGCGAGGGGTCGGCAATCAGCCCCAGCATTTT. Translated: CASSLRGVGNQPQHF.

The chain couples TRBV6-5 to TRBJ2-4; TRBD2 might be the D (5 bases). The CDR3 has 15 amino acids. V was shortened by 6 bases and J by 9 bases, with 21 bases between the two germline ends. The V gene's germline CDR1 is MNHEY and CDR2 SVGAGI. In DNA form, the CDR3 reads TGTGCCAGCAGCCACTCCCCTCCACTAGGAAGCATTCAGTACTTC. As protein: CASSHSPPLGSIQYF.